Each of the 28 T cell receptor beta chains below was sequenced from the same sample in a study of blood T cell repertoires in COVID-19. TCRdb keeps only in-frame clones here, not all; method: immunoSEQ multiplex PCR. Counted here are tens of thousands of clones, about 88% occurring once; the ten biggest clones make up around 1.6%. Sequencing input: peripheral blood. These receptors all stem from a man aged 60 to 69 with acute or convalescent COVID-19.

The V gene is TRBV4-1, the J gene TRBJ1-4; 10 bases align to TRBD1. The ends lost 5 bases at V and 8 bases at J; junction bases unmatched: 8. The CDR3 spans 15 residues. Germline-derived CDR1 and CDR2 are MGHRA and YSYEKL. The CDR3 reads CASSGPGQGKEKLFF. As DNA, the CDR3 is TGCGCCAGCAGCGGTCCGGGACAGGGGAAAGAAAAACTGTTTTTT.

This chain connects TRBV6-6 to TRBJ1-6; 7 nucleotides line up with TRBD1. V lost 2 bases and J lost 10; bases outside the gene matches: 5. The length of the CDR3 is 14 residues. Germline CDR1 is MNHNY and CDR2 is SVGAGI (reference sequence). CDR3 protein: CASSYDRAGSPLHF. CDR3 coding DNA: TGTGCCAGCAGTTACGACAGGGCCGGATCACCCCTCCACTTT.

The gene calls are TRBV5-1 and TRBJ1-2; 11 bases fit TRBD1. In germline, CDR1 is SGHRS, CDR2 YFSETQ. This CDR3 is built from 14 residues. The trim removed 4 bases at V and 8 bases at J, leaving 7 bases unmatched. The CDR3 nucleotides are TGCGCCAGCAGCGATGGACAGGGGGCTTGGGGCTACACCTTC. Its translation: CASSDGQGAWGYTF.

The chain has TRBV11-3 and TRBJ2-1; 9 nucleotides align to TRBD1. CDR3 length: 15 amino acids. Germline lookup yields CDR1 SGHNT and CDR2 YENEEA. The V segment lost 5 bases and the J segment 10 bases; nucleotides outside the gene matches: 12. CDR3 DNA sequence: TGTGCCAGCAGCCAGGGACAGGGCCCTCAGAACGAGCAGTTCTTC. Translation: CASSQGQGPQNEQFF.

The CDR3: CASSLGSGGDNEQFF. The DNA for the CDR3 is TGTGCCAGCAGCTTAGGTAGCGGGGGGGACAATGAGCAGTTCTTC. The chain couples TRBV7-2 to TRBJ2-1; 11 nucleotides agree with TRBD2. Trimming took 1 base from V and 5 from J; bases not matched to a gene: 1. CDR3 length: 15 residues. The germline V gene encodes CDR1 SGHTA and CDR2 FQGNSA.

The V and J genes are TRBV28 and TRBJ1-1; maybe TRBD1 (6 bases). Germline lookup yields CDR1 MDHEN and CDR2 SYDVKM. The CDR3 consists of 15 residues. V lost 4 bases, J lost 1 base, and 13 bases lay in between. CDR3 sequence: CASSSPTGRNTEAFF. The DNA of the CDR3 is TGTGCCAGCAGTTCCCCTACAGGGCGGAACACTGAAGCTTTCTTT.

CDR3 sequence reads: CASRQDRADQPQHF. The CDR3 DNA is TGTGCCAGCAGACAAGACAGGGCGGATCAGCCCCAGCATTTT. The chain joins TRBV7-8 to TRBJ1-5; 7 positions agree with TRBD1. The ends lost 6 bases at V and 5 bases at J; junction bases unmatched: 7. The CDR3 extends over 14 amino acids. Looked up from germline, CDR1 is SGHVS and CDR2 is FQNEAQ.

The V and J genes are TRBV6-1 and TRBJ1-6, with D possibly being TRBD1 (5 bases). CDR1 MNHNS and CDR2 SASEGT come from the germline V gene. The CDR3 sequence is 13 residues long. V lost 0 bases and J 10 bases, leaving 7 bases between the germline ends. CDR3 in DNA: TGTGCCAGCAGTGAAGCCCAGGGATCACCCCTCCACTTT. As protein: CASSEAQGSPLHF.

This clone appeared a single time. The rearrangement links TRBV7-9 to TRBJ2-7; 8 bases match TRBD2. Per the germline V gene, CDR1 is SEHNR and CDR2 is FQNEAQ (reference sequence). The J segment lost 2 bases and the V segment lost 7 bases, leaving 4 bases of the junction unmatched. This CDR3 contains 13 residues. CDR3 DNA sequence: TGTGCCAGCACCCCGGGGGGGACCTACGAGCAGTACTTC. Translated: CASTPGGTYEQYF.

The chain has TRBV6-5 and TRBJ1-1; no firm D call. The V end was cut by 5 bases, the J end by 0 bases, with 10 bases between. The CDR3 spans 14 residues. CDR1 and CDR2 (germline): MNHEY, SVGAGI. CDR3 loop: CASSRGRLNTEAFF. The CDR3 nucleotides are TGTGCCAGCAGTCGAGGGCGGCTGAACACTGAAGCTTTCTTT.

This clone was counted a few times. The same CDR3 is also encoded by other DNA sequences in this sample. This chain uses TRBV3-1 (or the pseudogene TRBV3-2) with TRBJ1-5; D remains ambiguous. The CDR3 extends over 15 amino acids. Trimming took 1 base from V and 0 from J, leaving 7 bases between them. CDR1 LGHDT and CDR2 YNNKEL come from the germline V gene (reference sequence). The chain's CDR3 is CASSQGQDSNQPQHF. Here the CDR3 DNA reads TGTGCCAGCAGCCAAGGCCAGGATAGCAATCAGCCCCAGCATTTT.

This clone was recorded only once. CDR3: CALRSLLRGQGGTEAFF. The CDR3 DNA reads as TGTGCCCTTAGGAGCCTACTGAGGGGACAGGGGGGAACTGAAGCTTTCTTT. The chain employs TRBV19 and TRBJ1-1; 11 bases line up with TRBD1. CDR1 is LNHDA and CDR2 is SQIVND in the germline V gene (reference sequence). J was trimmed by 5 bases and V by 11 bases; bases with no gene match: 19. The CDR3 contains 17 residues.

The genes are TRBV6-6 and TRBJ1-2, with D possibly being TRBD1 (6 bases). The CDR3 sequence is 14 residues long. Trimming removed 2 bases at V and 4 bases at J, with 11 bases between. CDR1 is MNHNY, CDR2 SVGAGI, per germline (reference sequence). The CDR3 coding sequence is TGTGCCAGCAGTTACGACAGGTCCTCCTATGGCTACACCTTC. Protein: CASSYDRSSYGYTF.

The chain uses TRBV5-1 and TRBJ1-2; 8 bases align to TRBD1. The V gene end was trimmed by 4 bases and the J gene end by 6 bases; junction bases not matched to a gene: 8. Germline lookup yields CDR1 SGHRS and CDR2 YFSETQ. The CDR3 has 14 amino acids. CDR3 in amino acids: CASSRATGEDGYTF. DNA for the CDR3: TGCGCCAGCAGCAGGGCGACAGGGGAAGATGGCTACACCTTC.

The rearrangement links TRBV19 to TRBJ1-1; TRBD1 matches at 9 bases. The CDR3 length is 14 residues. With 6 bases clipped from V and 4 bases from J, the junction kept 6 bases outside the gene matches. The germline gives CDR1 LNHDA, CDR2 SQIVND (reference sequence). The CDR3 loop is CASRRDRASTEAFF. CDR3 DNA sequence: TGTGCCAGTAGACGGGACAGGGCTAGCACTGAAGCTTTCTTT.

CDR3 region: CSVTTGGSGNTEAFF. CDR3 DNA: TGCAGCGTTACTACAGGGGGCAGCGGGAACACTGAAGCTTTCTTT. The chain recombines TRBV29-1 with TRBJ1-1; 9 bases fit TRBD1. From germline, CDR1 is SQVTM and CDR2 ANQGSEA. The CDR3 contains 15 residues. The J segment lost 1 base and the V segment lost 5 bases, leaving 8 bases of the junction unmatched.

CDR3 nucleotide sequence: TGCGCCAGCAGCCCCCGTCGGGGGGATGAAGCTTTCTTT. This translates into CASSPRRGDEAFF. J is TRBJ1-1 and V is TRBV5-1, with a possible D match to TRBD1 (5 bases). The CDR3 has 13 residues. With 4 bases removed from V and 7 bases from J, the gap between germline ends came to 14 bases. Germline CDR1 reads SGHRS; CDR2 reads YFSETQ. Variable domain in full (rest from reference TRBV5-1 and TRBJ1-1): KAGVTQTPRYLIKTRGQQVTLSCSPISGHRSVSWYQQTPGQGLQFLFEYFSETQRNKGNFPGRFSGRQFSNSRSEMNVSTLELGDSALYLCASSPRRGDEAFFGQGTRLTVV.

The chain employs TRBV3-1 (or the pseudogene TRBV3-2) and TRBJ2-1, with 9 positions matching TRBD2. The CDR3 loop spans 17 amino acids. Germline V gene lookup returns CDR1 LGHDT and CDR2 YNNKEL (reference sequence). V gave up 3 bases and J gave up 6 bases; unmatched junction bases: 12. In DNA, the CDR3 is TGTGCCAGCAGCCAGGCCATTCCGGGACTAGCCGCCAATGAGCAGTTCTTC. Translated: CASSQAIPGLAANEQFF.

The CDR3 sequence is CAWGTQRGPTYNEQFF. The CDR3 DNA follows: TGTGCCTGGGGAACCCAGCGGGGCCCGACCTACAATGAGCAGTTCTTC. This chain uses TRBV30 with TRBJ2-1; 7 bases agree with TRBD2. Germline CDR1 and CDR2: GTSNPN and SVGIG (reference sequence). V trimming: 5 bases; J trimming: 2 bases; junction bases outside the gene matches: 12. The CDR3 sequence is 16 residues long.

The CDR3 region is CASVNHRGPNQPQHF. Written as DNA, the CDR3 is TGTGCCAGCGTTAACCACAGAGGGCCCAATCAGCCCCAGCATTTT. The J gene is TRBJ1-5, the V gene TRBV19; no definite D call. The CDR3 extends over 15 amino acids. V lost 9 bases to trimming and J lost 3 bases, with 18 bases between them. The germline CDR1 and CDR2 sequences are LNHDA and SQIVND (reference sequence).

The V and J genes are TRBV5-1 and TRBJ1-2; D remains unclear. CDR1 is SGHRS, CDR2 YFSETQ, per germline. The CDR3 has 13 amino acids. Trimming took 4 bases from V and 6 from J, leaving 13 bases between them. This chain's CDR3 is CASSMDGVNGYTF. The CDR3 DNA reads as TGCGCCAGCAGCATGGACGGGGTTAATGGCTACACCTTC. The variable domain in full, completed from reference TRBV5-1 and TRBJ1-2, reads KAGVTQTPRYLIKTRGQQVTLSCSPISGHRSVSWYQQTPGQGLQFLFEYFSETQRNKGNFPGRFSGRQFSNSRSEMNVSTLELGDSALYLCASSMDGVNGYTFGSGTRLTVV.

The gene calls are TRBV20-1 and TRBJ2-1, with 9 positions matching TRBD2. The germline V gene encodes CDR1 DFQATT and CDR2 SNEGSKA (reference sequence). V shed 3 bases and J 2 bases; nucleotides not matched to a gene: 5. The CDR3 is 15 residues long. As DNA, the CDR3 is TGCAGTGCTAGTCGATCTAGCGGGGCCTACAATGAGCAGTTCTTC. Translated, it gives CSASRSSGAYNEQFF.

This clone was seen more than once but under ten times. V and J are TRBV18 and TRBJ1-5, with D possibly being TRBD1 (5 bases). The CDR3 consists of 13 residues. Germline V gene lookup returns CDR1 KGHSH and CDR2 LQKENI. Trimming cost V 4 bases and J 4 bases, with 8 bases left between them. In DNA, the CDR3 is TGTGCCAGCTCACTTAACAGGAATCAGCCCCAGCATTTT. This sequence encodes CASSLNRNQPQHF.

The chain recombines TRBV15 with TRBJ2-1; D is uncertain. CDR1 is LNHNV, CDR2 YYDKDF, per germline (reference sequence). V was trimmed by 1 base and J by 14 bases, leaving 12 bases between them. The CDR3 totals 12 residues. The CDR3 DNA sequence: TGTGCCACCAGCAGAGCAACCCCTTTAGAGTTCTTC. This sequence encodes CATSRATPLEFF.

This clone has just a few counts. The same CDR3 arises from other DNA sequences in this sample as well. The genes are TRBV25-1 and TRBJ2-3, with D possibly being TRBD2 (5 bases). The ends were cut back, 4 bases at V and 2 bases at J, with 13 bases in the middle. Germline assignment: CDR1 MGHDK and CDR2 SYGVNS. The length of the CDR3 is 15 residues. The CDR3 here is CASSASGGLTDTQYF. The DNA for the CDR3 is TGTGCCAGCAGTGCATCTGGTGGACTCACAGATACGCAGTATTTT.

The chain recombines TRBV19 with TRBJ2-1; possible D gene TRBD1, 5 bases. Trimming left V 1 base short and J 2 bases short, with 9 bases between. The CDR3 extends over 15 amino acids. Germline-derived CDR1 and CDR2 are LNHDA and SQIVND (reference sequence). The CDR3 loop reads CASSIAGNPYNEQFF. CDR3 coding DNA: TGTGCCAGTAGTATAGCAGGGAACCCCTACAATGAGCAGTTCTTC. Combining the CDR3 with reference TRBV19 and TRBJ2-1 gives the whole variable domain DGGITQSPKYLFRKEGQNVTLSCEQNLNHDAMYWYRQDPGQGLRLIYYSQIVNDFQKGDIAEGYSVSREKKESFPLTVTSAQKNPTAFYLCASSIAGNPYNEQFFGPGTRLTVL.

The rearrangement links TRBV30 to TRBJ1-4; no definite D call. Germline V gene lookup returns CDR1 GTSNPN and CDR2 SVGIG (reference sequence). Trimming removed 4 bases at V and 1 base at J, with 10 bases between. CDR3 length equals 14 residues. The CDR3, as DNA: TGTGCCTGGACCAAGCCGGGAACTAATGAAAAACTGTTTTTT. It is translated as CAWTKPGTNEKLFF.

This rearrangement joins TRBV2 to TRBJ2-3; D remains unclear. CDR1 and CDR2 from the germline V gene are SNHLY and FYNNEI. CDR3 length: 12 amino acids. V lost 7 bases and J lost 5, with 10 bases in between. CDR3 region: CASKDLQDTQYF. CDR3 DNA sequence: TGTGCCAGCAAAGACTTGCAAGATACGCAGTATTTT.